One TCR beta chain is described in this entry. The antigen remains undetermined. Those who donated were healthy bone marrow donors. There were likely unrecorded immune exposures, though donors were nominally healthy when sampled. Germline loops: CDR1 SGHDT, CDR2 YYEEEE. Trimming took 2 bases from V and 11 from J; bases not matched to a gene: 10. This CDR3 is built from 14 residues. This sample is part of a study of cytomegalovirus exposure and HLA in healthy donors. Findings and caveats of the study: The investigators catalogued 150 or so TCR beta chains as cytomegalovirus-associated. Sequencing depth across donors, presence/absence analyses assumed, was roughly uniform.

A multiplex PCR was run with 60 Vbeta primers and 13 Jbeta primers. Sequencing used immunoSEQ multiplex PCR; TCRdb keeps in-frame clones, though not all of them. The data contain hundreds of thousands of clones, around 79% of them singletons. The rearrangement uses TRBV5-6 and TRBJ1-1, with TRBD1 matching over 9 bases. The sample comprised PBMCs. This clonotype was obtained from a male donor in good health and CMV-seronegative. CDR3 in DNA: TGTGCCAGCAGCTTACAGGGGGCCCCTTTAGCCGCTTTCTTT. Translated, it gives CASSLQGAPLAAFF.